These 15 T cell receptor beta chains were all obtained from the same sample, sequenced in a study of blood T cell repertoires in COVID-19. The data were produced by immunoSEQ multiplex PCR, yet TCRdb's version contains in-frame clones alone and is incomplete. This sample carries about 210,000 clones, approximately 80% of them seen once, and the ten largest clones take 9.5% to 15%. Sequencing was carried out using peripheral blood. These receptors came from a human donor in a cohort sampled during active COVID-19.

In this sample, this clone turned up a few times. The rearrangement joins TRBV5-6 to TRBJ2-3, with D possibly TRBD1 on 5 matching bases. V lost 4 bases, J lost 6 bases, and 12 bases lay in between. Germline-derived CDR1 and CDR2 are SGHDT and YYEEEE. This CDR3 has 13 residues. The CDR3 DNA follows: TGTGCCAGCAGCGTGACGCAGGGCGATACGCAGTATTTT. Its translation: CASSVTQGDTQYF. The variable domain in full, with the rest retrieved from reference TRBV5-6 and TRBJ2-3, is DAGVTQSPTHLIKTRGQQVTLRCSPKSGHDTVSWYQQALGQGPQFIFQYYEEEERQRGNFPDRFSGHQFPNYSSELNVNALLLGDSALYLCASSVTQGDTQYFGPGTRLTVL.

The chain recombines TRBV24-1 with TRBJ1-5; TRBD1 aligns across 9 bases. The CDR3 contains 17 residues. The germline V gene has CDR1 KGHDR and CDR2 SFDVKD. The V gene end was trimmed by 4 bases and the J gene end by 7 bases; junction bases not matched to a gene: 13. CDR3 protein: CATSDHPFGTGLQPQHF. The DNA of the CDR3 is TGTGCCACCAGTGACCACCCCTTTGGGACAGGGTTGCAGCCCCAGCATTTT.

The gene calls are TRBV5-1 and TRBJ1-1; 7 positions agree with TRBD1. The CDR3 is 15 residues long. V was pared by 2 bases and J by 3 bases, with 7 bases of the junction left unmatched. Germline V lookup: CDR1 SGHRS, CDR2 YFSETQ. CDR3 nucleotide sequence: TGCGCCAGCAGCTTTTCCGGACAGGCGCACACTGAAGCTTTCTTT. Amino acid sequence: CASSFSGQAHTEAFF. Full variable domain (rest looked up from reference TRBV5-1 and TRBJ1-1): KAGVTQTPRYLIKTRGQQVTLSCSPISGHRSVSWYQQTPGQGLQFLFEYFSETQRNKGNFPGRFSGRQFSNSRSEMNVSTLELGDSALYLCASSFSGQAHTEAFFGQGTRLTVV.

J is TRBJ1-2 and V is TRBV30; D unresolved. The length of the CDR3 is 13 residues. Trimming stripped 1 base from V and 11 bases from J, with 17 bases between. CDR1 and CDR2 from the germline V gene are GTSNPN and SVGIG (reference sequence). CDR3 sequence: CAWSGGNNALYTF. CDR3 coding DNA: TGTGCCTGGAGTGGAGGGAATAATGCACTGTACACCTTC. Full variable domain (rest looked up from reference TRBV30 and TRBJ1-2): SQTIHQWPATLVQPVGSPLSLECTVEGTSNPNLYWYRQAAGRGLQLLFYSVGIGQISSEVPQNLSASRPQDRQFILSSKKLLLSDSGFYLCAWSGGNNALYTFGSGTRLTVV.

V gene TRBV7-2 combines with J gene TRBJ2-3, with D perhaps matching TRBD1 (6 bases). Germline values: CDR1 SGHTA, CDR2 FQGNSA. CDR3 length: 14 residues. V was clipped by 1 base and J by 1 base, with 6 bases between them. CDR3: CASSLDRGTDTQYF. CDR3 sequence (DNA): TGTGCCAGCAGCTTAGACAGGGGCACAGATACGCAGTATTTT.

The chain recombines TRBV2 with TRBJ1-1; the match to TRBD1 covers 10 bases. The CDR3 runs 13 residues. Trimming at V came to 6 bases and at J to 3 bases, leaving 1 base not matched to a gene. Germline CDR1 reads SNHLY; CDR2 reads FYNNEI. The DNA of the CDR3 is TGTGCCAGCAGGGGACAGGGGTACACTGAAGCTTTCTTT. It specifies CASRGQGYTEAFF.

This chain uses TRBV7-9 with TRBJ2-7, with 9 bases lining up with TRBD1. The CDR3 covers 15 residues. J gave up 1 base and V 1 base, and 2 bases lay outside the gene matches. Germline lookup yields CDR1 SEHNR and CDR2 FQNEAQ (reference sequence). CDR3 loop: CASSLGTGASYEQYF. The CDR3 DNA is TGTGCCAGCAGCTTAGGGACAGGGGCGTCCTACGAGCAGTACTTC.

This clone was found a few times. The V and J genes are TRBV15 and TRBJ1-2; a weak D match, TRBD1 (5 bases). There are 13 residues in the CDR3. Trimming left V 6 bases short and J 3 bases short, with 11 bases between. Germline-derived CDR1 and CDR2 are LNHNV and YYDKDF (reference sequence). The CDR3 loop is CATRTGGDYGYTF. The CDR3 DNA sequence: TGTGCCACCAGAACGGGGGGTGACTATGGCTACACCTTC.

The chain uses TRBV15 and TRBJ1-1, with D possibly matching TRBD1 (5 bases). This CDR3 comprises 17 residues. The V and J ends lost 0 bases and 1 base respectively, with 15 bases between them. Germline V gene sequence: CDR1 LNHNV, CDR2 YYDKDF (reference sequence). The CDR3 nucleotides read TGTGCCACCAGCAGAGATTCATTGCCAAGGGGGAACACTGAAGCTTTCTTT. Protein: CATSRDSLPRGNTEAFF.

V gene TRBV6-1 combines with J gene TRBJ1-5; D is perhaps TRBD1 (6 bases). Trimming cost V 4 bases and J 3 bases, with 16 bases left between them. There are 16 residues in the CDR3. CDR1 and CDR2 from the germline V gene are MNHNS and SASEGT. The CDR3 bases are TGTGCCAGCAGTGGGAGGGGGGGCCACTTCAATCAGCCCCAGCATTTT. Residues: CASSGRGGHFNQPQHF.

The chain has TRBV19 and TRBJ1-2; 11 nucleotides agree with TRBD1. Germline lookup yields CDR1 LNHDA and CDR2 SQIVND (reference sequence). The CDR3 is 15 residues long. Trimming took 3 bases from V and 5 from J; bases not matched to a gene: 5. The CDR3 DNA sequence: TGTGCCAGTAGTATCGGACAGGGGGCGTGGTATGGCTACACCTTC. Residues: CASSIGQGAWYGYTF.

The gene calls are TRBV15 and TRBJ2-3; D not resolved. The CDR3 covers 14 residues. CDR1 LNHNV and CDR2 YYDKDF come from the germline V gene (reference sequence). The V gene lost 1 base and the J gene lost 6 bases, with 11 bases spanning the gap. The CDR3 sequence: CATSRGSSRDTQYF. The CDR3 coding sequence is TGTGCCACCAGCAGAGGTTCTTCCCGGGATACGCAGTATTTT.

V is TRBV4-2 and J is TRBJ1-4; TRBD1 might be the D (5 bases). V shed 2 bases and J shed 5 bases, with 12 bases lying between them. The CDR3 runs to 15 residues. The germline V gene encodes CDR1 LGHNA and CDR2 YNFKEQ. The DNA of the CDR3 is TGTGCCAGCAGCCAACCGGGGGACCTGAATGAAAAACTGTTTTTT. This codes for CASSQPGDLNEKLFF.

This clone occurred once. CDR3 amino acids: CASSSPGLSTGELFF. The CDR3 nucleotides read TGTGCCAGCAGCTCGCCCGGGTTGAGCACCGGGGAGCTGTTTTTT. The chain couples TRBV7-2 to TRBJ2-2, with D unresolved. Germline assignment: CDR1 SGHTA and CDR2 FQGNSA. There are 15 residues in the CDR3. Trimming took off 4 bases at V and 4 bases at J, with 13 bases between the two ends.

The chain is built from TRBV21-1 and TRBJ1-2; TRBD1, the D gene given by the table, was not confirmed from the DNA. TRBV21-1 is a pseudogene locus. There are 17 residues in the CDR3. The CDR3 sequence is CASNPSLPGVSNYGYTF. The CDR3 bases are TGTGCCAGCAACCCATCACTTCCAGGGGTCTCTAACTATGGCTACACCTTC.